This T cell receptor beta chain was documented in a study of human T cells and chemical hapten exposure. Whole-study context: In the roughly 24-week study, patients were dosed weekly with diphenylcyclopropenone on the scalp throughout.

Germline assignment: CDR1 SGHRS and CDR2 YFSETQ. V was pared by 10 bases and J by 6 bases, with 13 bases of the junction left unmatched. The CDR3 has 15 residues. Worth noting for this clonotype: Antigen specificity is unknown.

Original methodology: Sample TCR counts, which ranged from 23,224 to 690,600, had a median of roughly 100,000. TCRdb independently ran MiXCR on the RACE reads; one entry per CDR3 protein. These V and J calls are TCRdb output, not the study's own analysis. The sample records 180,000 or so distinct CDR3 sequences, about a fifth being singletons. Study-wide results and caveats: Counts of expanded TCRs (at PT1) showed a positive correlation with patch test score.

Specified time point: patch test 1, 2 weeks after DPC sensitization. Treatment reported: therapeutic diphenylcyclopropenone sensitization with weekly scalp DPC. This clonotype originated in a woman aged 50 to 60 with alopecia areata. Some clones in this sample may be carry-over from other donors' samples. The chain carries TRBV5-1 and TRBJ2-1, with 10 bases lining up with TRBD2. The specimen comprised whole blood, sampled in connection with sensitization to the hapten diphenylcyclopropenone (DPC). Here the CDR3 reads CAGSNGLAETNEQFF. CDR3 DNA sequence: TGCGCCGGGTCCAACGGACTAGCGGAGACCAATGAGCAGTTCTTC.